The present T cell receptor (beta chain) was sequenced within a study of blood T cells in healthy people across ages (dated by TCRdb to between 2015 and 2016). Broadly, across the study: Template switching captured roughly one uniquely barcoded TCR beta cDNA molecule per two T cells in model experiments. Age-related changes in TCR beta repertoire diversity were measured in the study by deep sequencing normalized with unique cDNA molecular identifiers. The donors were divided into four age groups: young (average around 16 years), middle-aged (about 40), aged (roughly 60) and long-lived (about 79). To avoid experimental bias, donors of different ages were randomly spread across the sequencing lanes. Using the same blood draw, the study looked at two additional independent replicas of 1 million unique cDNA reads for two donors, one aged 18 to 30 and the other aged 80 or older.

With respect to this clonotype: There is no known antigen for this receptor. It has no much larger one-base neighbor in the sample; base qualities were not kept.

The library came from 5' RACE. This sample was sequenced with an Illumina HiSeq 2500. The second PCR ran for roughly 7 to 11 cycles and used a J-beta primer mix along with a sample-barcoded 5' primer. A unique molecular identifier was introduced onto each TCR beta cDNA molecule by a template-switch 5' adaptor carrying 12 random nucleotides. At least 2.5 million CDR3-containing paired-end reads were obtained from each sample. All of the RNA was converted into first-strand cDNA using the Mint cDNA synthesis kit, with a TRBC-specific oligonucleotide serving as the primer. All cDNA was treated with uracil-DNA glycosylase and then went through a first 18-cycle PCR with the universal primers M1SS and BC2_uni_R. In the original analysis: For normalization, 1 million high-quality reads were randomly selected from each sample, with every read carrying a distinct molecular identifier. Reads with shared molecular identifiers were discarded instead of being binned into consensus sequences. MiTCR, run with a Q25 quality threshold and the strictest error-elimination algorithm, handled CDR3 identification, clonotype clustering and error correction. A nonparametric unseen species model using Euler transformation provided a lower-bound estimate of total TCR beta diversity. The raw public data were reprocessed by TCRdb itself: fastp quality trimming at Q25, MiXCR clonotype calling, in-frame beta chains only. Each CDR3 protein gets just one entry, which takes the most common genes and DNA from the rows behind it. What appears here as the V and J calls and clone size reflects TCRdb's work, not the paper's. Counted in this sample were about 1.6 million distinct CDR3 sequences; roughly 32% of them appeared once. Together, the top ten hold around 11% of the sample.

Beyond this particular receptor, the publication reports: Estimates of total diversity based on one million sequenced T cells were regarded as lower bounds and as underestimates. Observed TCR beta diversity correlated strongly with the percentage of naive T cells measured by flow cytometry. Since profiling was done on bulk unsorted PBMCs, naive and antigen-experienced compartments could not be conclusively compared. The long-lived group showed more naive CD4+ T cells, fewer expanded clones and increased TCR diversity than the aged group, suggesting age selection. Donor CMV infection status was unknown, potentially confounding age-related changes in expanded clonotypes. Observed TCR beta diversity per million T cells fell roughly linearly with age, and a significant reduction was already apparent by age roughly 41.

CDR3 length: 15 amino acids, cysteine to phenylalanine. The sequence is cut down to CDR3 DNA, 45 bases in frame from base 1. V loses 0 bases of germline sequence and J loses 2 bases, and the interval between the two ends is 12 bases. CDR1 is given as GTSNPN and CDR2 as SVGIG, both from the germline V gene (reference sequence). Systemically healthy Caucasian individuals from Russia, over 30 in total and aged roughly 6 to 100 years, were included as donors. About 9.1 milliliters of peripheral blood were collected from each donor into EDTA-treated Vacutainer tubes. PBMCs were isolated by Ficoll-Paque density-gradient centrifugation, with at least 6 million obtained per sample. Total RNA was extracted from PBMCs with Trizol reagent, with at least 6 micrograms obtained per sample. The percentages of naive CD45RAhigh/CD27high T cells were determined by flow cytometry on a PBMC aliquot from every donor.

The chain links TRBV30 with TRBJ2-3, with no D gene named confidently. Sequencing input: blood. This clonotype originated in a woman aged 25 to 39 in good health. CDR3 sequence: CAWSVLRAVTDTQYF. The DNA is as follows: TGTGCCTGGAGTGTACTTAGGGCCGTCACAGATACGCAGTATTTT.